A single sample gave rise to the 7 T cell receptor beta chains below, sequenced in a study of blood T cell repertoires in COVID-19. Using immunoSEQ multiplex PCR, the repertoire was profiled, and TCRdb retains in-frame clones only, with some absent. The table has tens of thousands of clones, 85% seen once; the top ten hold 3.8%. Sequencing was carried out using peripheral blood. Every receptor here comes from a man between 60 and 75 years old with acute or convalescent COVID-19.

DNA for the CDR3: TGTGCCAGCAGTGGGACAGGGGCCGTTGGCCTCTACGAGCAGTACTTC. It translates to CASSGTGAVGLYEQYF. The rearrangement joins TRBV6-2 or TRBV6-3 to TRBJ2-7; 10 bases are a match to TRBD1. CDR3 length: 16 residues. The J segment lost 3 bases and the V segment lost 5 bases, leaving 10 bases of the junction unmatched. Germline assignment: CDR1 MNHEY and CDR2 SVGEGT.

V gene TRBV30 combines with J gene TRBJ2-1; D remains ambiguous. This CDR3 is built from 13 residues. V was shortened by 4 bases and J by 2 bases, with 9 bases between the two germline ends. Germline-derived CDR1 and CDR2 are GTSNPN and SVGIG (reference sequence). For the CDR3, the DNA is TGTGCCTGGATACTTCATACCTACAATGAGCAGTTCTTC. It yields the protein CAWILHTYNEQFF.

The rearrangement uses TRBV4-3 and TRBJ1-2; 8 nucleotides match TRBD1. CDR1 is LGHNA, CDR2 YSLEER, per germline. The CDR3 runs 14 residues. After removal of 4 bases from V and 2 bases from J, the junction contained 3 bases not matched to a gene. The DNA of the CDR3 is TGCGCCAGCAGCCCGACAGGGGAGAACTATGGCTACACCTTC. As protein: CASSPTGENYGYTF.

DNA of the CDR3: TGTGCCAGTAGGAGGGGACAGCACCAAGAGACCCAGTACTTC. It translates to CASRRGQHQETQYF. The chain carries TRBV19 and TRBJ2-5; 7 positions agree with TRBD1. The CDR3 is 14 amino acids. Germline assignment: CDR1 LNHDA and CDR2 SQIVND (reference sequence). Germline trimming cut 6 bases from V and 0 bases from J; bases unmatched to any gene: 4.

V and J are TRBV12-3 or TRBV12-4 and TRBJ1-4; weak D call: TRBD1 (6 bases). This CDR3 contains 12 residues. Trimming took 3 bases from V and 13 from J, leaving 12 bases between them. DNA for the CDR3: TGTGCCAGCAGTTTTAACAGGGTACGACTGTTTTTT. Encoded protein: CASSFNRVRLFF.

The V and J genes are TRBV30 and TRBJ2-7; 7 bases fit TRBD2. There are 11 residues in the CDR3. The germline V gene has CDR1 GTSNPN and CDR2 SVGIG (reference sequence). The CDR3 loop is CGSGTTYEQYF. CDR3 bases: TGTGGCAGCGGGACCACCTACGAGCAGTACTTC.

The V gene is TRBV7-2, the J gene TRBJ2-3; D is ambiguous. The germline V gene encodes CDR1 SGHTA and CDR2 FQGNSA. CDR3 length: 13 residues. V lost 1 base and J 6 bases, leaving 8 bases between the germline ends. CDR3: CASSLDSSDTQYF. As DNA, the CDR3 is TGTGCCAGCAGCTTAGATAGTTCCGATACGCAGTATTTT.